This TCR beta chain was identified during a study of long-term antiretroviral therapy in people with HIV. The CDR3 has 14 residues. Germline CDR1 and CDR2: SGHAT and FQNNGV. V was clipped by 5 bases and J by 6 bases; unmatched bases: 4. Run at survey level, the immunoSEQ assay was version v3.0. Profiled with immunoSEQ multiplex PCR; TCRdb holds only in-frame clones, not every one. In the table there are tens of thousands of clones, approximately 97% of which are singletons. The J gene is TRBJ2-3, the V gene TRBV11-2, with TRBD2 matching over 11 bases. The TCR comes from a man under 40 with HIV. The material was unsorted PBMCs, obtained 6.9 years after starting antiretroviral therapy. The CDR3 nucleotides are TGTGCCAGCAGCCTCTCTAGCGGGGGGGATACGCAGTATTTT. Its translation: CASSLSSGGDTQYF.